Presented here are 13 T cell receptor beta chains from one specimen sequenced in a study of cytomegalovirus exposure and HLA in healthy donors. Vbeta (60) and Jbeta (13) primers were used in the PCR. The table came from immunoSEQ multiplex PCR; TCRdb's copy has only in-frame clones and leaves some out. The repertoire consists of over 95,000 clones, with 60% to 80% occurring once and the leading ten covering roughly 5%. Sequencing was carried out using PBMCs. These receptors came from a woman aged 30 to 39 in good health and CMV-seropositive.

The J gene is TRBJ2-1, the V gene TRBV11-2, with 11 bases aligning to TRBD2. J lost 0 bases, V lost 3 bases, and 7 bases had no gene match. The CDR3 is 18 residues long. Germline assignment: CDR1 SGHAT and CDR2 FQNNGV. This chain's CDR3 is CASSLVAGGSSSYNEQFF. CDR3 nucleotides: TGTGCCAGCAGCTTGGTAGCGGGAGGGTCCAGCTCCTACAATGAGCAGTTCTTC.

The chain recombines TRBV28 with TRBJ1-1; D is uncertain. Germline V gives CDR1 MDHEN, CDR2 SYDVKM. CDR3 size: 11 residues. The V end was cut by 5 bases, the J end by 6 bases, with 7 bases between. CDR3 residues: CASSLRAEAFF. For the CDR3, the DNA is TGTGCCAGCAGTCTACGGGCTGAAGCTTTCTTT.

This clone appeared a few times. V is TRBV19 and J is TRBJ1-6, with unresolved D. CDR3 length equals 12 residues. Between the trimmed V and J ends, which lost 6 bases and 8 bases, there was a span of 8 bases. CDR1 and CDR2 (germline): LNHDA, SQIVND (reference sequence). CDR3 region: CASREGDSPLHF. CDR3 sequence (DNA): TGTGCCAGTAGGGAGGGCGATTCACCCCTCCACTTT.

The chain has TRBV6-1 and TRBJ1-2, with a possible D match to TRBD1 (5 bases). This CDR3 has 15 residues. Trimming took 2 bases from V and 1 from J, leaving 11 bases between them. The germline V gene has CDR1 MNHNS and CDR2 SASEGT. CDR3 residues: CASSEWQGDNYGYTF. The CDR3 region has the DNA TGTGCCAGCAGTGAATGGCAGGGCGATAACTATGGCTACACCTTC.

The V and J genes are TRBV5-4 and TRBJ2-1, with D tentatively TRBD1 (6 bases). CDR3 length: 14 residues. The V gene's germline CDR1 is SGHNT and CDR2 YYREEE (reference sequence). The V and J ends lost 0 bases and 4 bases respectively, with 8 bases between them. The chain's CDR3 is CASSLDDRYNEQFF. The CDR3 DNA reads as TGTGCCAGCAGCTTGGACGACAGGTACAATGAGCAGTTCTTC. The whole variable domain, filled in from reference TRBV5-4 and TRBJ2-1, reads ETGVTQSPTHLIKTRGQQVTLRCSSQSGHNTVSWYQQALGQGPQFIFQYYREEENGRGNFPPRFSGLQFPNYSSELNVNALELDDSALYLCASSLDDRYNEQFFGPGTRLTVL.

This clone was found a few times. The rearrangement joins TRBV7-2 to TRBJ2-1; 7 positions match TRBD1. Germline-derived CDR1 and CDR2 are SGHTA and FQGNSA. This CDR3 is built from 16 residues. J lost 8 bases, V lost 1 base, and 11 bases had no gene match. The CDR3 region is CASSLEVARGGDEQFF. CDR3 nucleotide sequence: TGTGCCAGCAGCTTAGAGGTGGCCCGAGGGGGCGATGAGCAGTTCTTC. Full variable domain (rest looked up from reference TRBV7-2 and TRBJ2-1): GAGVSQSPSNKVTEKGKDVELRCDPISGHTALYWYRQSLGQGLEFLIYFQGNSAPDKSGLPSDRFSAERTGGSVSTLTIQRTQQEDSAVYLCASSLEVARGGDEQFFGPGTRLTVL.

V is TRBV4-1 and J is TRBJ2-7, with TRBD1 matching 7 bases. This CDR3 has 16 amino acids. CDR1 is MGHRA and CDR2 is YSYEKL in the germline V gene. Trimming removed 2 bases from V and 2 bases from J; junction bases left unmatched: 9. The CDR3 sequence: CASSQNDREWTYEQYF. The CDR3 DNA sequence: TGCGCCAGCAGCCAAAACGACAGGGAATGGACCTACGAGCAGTACTTC.

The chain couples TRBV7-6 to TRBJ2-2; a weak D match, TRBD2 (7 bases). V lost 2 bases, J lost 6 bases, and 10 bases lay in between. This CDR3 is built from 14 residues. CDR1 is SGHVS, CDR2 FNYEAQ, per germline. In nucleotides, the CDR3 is TGTGCCAGCAGCTTAACGGGGGGCCCCGGGGAGCTGTTTTTT. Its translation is CASSLTGGPGELFF.

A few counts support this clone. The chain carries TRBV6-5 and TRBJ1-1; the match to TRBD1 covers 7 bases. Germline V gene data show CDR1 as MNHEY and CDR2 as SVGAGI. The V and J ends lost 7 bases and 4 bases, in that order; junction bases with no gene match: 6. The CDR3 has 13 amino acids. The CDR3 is CASTRPGGTEAFF. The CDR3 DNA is TGTGCCAGCACCAGGCCAGGGGGCACTGAAGCTTTCTTT.

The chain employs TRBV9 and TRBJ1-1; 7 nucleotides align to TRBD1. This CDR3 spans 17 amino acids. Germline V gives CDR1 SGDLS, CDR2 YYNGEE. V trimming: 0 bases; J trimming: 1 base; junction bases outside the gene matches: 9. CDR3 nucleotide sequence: TGTGCCAGCAGCGTAGGGTTGGTCAGGGGGGAGAACACTGAAGCTTTCTTT. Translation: CASSVGLVRGENTEAFF. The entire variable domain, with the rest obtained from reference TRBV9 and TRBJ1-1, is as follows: DSGVTQTPKHLITATGQRVTLRCSPRSGDLSVYWYQQSLDQGLQFLIQYYNGEERAKGNILERFSAQQFPDLHSELNLSSLELGDSALYFCASSVGLVRGENTEAFFGQGTRLTVV.

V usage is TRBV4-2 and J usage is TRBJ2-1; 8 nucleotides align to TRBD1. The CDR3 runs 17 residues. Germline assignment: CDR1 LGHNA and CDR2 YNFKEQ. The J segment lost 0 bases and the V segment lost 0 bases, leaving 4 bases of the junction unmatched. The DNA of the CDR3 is TGTGCCAGCAGCCAAGATCAGCAGGGGGCCTCCTACAATGAGCAGTTCTTC. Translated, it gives CASSQDQQGASYNEQFF.

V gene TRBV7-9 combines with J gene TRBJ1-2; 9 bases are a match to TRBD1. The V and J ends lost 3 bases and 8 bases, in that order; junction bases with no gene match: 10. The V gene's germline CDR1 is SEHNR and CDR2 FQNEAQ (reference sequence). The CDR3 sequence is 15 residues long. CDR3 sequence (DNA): TGTGCCAGCAGCTTTGACAGGGGGGTTAGAGGCGGCTACACCTTC. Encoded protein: CASSFDRGVRGGYTF.

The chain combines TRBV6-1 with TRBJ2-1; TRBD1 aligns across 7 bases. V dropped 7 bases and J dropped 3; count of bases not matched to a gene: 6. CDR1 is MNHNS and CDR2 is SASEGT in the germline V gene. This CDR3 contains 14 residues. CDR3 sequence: CASKPGTDYNEQFF. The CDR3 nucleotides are TGTGCCAGCAAACCTGGGACAGACTACAATGAGCAGTTCTTC.